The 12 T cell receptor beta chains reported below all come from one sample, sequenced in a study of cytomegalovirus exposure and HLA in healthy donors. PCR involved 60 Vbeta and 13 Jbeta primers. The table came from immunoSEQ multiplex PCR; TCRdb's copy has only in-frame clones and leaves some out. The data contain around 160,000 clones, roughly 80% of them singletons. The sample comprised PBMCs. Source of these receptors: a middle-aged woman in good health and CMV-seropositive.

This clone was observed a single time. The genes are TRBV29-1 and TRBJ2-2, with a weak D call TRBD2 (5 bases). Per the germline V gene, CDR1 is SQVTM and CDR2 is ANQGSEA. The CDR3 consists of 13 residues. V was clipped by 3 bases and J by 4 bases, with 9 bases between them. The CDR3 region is CSVETTSTGELFF. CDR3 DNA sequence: TGCAGCGTTGAGACTACTTCCACCGGGGAGCTGTTTTTT.

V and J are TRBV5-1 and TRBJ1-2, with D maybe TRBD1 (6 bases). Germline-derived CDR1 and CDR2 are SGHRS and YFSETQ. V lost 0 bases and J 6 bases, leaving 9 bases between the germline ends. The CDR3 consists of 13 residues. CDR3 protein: CASSLGSGDGYTF. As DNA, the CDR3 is TGCGCCAGCAGCTTGGGTTCAGGGGATGGCTACACCTTC.

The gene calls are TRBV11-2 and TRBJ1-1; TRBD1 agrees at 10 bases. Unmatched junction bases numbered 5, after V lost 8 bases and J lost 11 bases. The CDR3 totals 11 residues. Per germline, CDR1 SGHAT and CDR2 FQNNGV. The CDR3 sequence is CASSWGQGAFF. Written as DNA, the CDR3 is TGTGCCAGCTCCTGGGGACAGGGGGCTTTCTTT.

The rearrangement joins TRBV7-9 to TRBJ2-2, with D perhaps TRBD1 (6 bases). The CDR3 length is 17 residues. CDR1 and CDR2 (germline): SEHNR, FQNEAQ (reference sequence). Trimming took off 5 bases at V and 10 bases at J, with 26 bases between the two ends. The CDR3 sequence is CASSRPDLGRGFEELFF. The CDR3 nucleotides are TGTGCCAGCAGCCGACCTGACCTGGGAAGGGGGTTCGAGGAGCTGTTTTTT.

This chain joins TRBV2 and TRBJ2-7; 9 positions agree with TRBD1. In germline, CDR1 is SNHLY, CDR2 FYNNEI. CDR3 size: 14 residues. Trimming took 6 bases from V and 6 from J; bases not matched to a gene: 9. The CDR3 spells CASRMEQGAGEQYF. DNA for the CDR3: TGTGCCAGCAGGATGGAACAGGGGGCTGGCGAGCAGTACTTC.

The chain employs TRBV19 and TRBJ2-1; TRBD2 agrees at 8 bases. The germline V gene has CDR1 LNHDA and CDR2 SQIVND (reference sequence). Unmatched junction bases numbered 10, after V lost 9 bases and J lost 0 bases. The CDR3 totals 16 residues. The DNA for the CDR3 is TGTGCCAGCGGGGGGGTACAGTTTAGCTCCTACAATGAGCAGTTCTTC. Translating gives CASGGVQFSSYNEQFF.

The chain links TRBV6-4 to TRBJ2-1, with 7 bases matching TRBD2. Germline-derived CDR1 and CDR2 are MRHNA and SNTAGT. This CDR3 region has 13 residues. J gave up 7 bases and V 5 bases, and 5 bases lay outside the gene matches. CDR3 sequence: CASSREARNEQFF. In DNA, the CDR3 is TGTGCCAGCAGTCGGGAGGCTAGGAATGAGCAGTTCTTC.

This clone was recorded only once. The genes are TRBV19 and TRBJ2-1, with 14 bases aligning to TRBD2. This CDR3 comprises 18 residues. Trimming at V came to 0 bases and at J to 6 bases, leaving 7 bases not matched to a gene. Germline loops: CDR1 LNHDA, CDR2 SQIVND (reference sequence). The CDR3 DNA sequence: TGTGCCAGTAGTATAGATGTCGGGACTAGCGGGAGAGTCAATGAGCAGTTCTTC. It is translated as CASSIDVGTSGRVNEQFF.

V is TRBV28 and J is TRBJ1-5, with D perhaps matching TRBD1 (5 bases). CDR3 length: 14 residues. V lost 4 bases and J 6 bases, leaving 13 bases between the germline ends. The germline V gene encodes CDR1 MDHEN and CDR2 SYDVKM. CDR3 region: CASSYGGGPQPQHF. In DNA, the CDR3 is TGTGCCAGCAGTTACGGGGGGGGTCCTCAGCCCCAGCATTTT.

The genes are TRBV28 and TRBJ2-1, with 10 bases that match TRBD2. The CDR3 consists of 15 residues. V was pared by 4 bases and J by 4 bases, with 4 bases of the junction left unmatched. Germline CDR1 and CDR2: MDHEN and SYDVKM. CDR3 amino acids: CASSSLAGLYNEQFF. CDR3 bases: TGTGCCAGCAGTTCACTAGCGGGGCTATACAATGAGCAGTTCTTC.

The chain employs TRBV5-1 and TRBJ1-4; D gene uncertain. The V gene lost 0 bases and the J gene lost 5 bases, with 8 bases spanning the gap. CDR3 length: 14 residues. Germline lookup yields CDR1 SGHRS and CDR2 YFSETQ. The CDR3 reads CASSLGRGNEKLFF. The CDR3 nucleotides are TGCGCCAGCAGCTTGGGGCGGGGAAATGAAAAACTGTTTTTT.

As DNA, the CDR3 is TGCAGCGCTTACCTATTGGATACGCAGTATTTT. Amino acid sequence: CSAYLLDTQYF. The rearrangement links TRBV29-1 to TRBJ2-3; D is unresolved. Germline assignment: CDR1 SQVTM and CDR2 ANQGSEA. The CDR3 length is 11 residues. Trimming left V 7 bases short and J 6 bases short, with 11 bases between.